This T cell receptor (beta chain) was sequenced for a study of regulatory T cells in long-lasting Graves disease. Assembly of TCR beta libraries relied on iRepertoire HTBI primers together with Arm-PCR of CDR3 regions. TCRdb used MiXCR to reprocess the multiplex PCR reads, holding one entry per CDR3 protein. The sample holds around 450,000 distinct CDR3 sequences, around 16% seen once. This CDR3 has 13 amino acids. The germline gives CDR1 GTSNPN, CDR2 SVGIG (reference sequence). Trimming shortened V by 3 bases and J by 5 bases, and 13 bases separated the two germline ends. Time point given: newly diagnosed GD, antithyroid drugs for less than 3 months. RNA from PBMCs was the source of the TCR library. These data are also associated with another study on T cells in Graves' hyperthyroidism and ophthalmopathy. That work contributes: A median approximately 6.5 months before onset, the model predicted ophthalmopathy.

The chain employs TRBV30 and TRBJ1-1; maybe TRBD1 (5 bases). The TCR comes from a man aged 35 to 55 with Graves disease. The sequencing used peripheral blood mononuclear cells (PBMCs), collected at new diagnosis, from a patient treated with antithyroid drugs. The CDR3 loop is CAWRDEGRTEAFF. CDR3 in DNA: TGTGCCTGGAGGGACGAGGGGAGGACTGAAGCTTTCTTT.